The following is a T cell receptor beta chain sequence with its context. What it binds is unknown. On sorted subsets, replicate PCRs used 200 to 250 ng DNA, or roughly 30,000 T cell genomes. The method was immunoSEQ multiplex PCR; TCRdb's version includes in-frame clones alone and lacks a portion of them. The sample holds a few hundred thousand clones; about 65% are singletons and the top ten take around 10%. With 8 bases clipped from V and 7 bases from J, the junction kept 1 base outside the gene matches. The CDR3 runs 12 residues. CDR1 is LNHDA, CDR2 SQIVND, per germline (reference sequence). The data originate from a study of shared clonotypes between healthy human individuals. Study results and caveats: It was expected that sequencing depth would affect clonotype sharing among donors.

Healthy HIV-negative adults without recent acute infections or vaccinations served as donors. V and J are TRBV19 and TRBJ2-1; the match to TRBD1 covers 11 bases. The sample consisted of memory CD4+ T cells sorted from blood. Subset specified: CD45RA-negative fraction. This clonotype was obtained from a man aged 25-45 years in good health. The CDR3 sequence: CASGQGANEQFF. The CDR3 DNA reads TGTGCCAGTGGACAGGGGGCGAATGAGCAGTTCTTC. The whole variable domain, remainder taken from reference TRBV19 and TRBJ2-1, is DGGITQSPKYLFRKEGQNVTLSCEQNLNHDAMYWYRQDPGQGLRLIYYSQIVNDFQKGDIAEGYSVSREKKESFPLTVTSAQKNPTAFYLCASGQGANEQFFGPGTRLTVL.